This T cell receptor (beta chain) was identified during a study of T cells in Graves' hyperthyroidism and ophthalmopathy. The table lists this clonotype with many counts. The CDR3 totals 13 residues. Germline V gene sequence: CDR1 SGHRS, CDR2 YFSETQ. The junction had 6 bases not matched to a gene; V was cut back by 5 bases and J by 5 bases. TCR beta CDR3 regions were amplified from RNA. The TCR CDR3 was amplified in a first-round RT-PCR using the HTBI primer set. Via MiXCR, TCRdb re-called the multiplex PCR reads, giving one row per CDR3 protein. The data show about 290,000 distinct CDR3 sequences, with roughly 13% seen just once and 7% to 9.5% held by the top ten.

The V call is TRBV5-1, the J call TRBJ1-1; TRBD1 agrees at 7 bases. Material: blood. The TCR was taken from a woman aged 40 to 50 with Graves' hyperthyroidism. DNA of the CDR3: TGCGCCAGCAGTTACACGACAGGGACTGAAGCTTTCTTT. This translates into CASSYTTGTEAFF. Drawing the rest from reference TRBV5-1 and TRBJ1-1, the complete variable domain is KAGVTQTPRYLIKTRGQQVTLSCSPISGHRSVSWYQQTPGQGLQFLFEYFSETQRNKGNFPGRFSGRQFSNSRSEMNVSTLELGDSALYLCASSYTTGTEAFFGQGTRLTVV.